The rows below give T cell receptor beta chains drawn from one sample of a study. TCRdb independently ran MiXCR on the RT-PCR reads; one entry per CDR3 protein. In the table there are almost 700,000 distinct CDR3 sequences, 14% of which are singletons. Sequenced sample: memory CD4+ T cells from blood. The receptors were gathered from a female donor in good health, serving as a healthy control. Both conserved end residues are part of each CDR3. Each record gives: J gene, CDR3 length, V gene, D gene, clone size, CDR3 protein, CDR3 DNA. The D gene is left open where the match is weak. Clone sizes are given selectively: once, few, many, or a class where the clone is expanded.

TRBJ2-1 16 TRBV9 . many CASSGTGAGSYNEQFF TGTGCCAGCAGCGGGACCGGCGCGGGATCCTACAATGAGCAGTTCTTC
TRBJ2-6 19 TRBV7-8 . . CASSPTDPNRVSGANVLTF TGTGCCAGCAGCCCCACCGACCCGAACAGGGTATCTGGGGCCAACGTCCTGACTTTC
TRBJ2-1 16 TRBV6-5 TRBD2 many CASSYPRTSGYNEQFF TGTGCCAGCAGTTACCCCAGGACTAGCGGGTACAATGAGCAGTTCTTC
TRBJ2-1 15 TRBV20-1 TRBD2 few CSAKGLAGVLVEQFF TGCAGTGCTAAAGGACTAGCGGGAGTATTGGTTGAGCAGTTCTTC
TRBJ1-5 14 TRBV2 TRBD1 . CASSGQGGHQPQHF TGTGCCAGCAGTGGACAGGGGGGCCATCAGCCCCAGCATTTT
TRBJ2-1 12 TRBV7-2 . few CASRDLAGEQFF TGTGCCAGCAGGGACCTCGCCGGAGAGCAGTTCTTC
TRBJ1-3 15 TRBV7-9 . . CASSLESASGNTIYF TGTGCCAGCAGCTTAGAGTCAGCCTCTGGAAACACCATATATTTT
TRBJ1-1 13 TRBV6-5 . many CASRDEMGTEAFF TGTGCCAGCCGTGATGAGATGGGAACTGAAGCTTTCTTT
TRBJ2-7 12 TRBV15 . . CATSGNNYEQYF TGTGCCACCAGCGGTAATAATTACGAGCAGTACTTC
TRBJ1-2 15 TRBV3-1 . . CASSQTTGPYYGYTF TGTGCCAGCAGCCAGACTACAGGGCCTTACTATGGCTACACCTTC
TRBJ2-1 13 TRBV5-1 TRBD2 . CASSTREENEQFF TGCGCCAGCAGCACCCGGGAGGAGAATGAGCAGTTCTTC
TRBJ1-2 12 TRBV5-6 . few CASSLSTYGYTF TGTGCCAGCAGCTTGTCCACCTATGGCTACACCTTC
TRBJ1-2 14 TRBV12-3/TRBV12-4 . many CALRRSGFNYGYTF TGTGCCTTGCGAAGGAGCGGGTTCAACTATGGCTACACCTTC
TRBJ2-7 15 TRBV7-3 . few CASSFTRGESYEQYF TGTGCCAGCAGCTTCACGAGGGGGGAATCCTACGAGCAGTACTTC
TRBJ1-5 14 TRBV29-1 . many CSVGPGLRDQPQHF TGCAGCGTTGGCCCCGGGCTACGGGATCAGCCCCAGCATTTT
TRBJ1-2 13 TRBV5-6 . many CASSLGNRVGYTF TGTGCCAGCAGCTTGGGGAACAGGGTTGGCTACACCTTC
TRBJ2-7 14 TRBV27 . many CASSLRGARYEQYF TGTGCCAGCAGTTTGCGGGGAGCGAGGTACGAGCAGTACTTC
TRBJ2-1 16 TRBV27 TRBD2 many CASRRPGLAGYNEQFF TGTGCCAGCAGGCGACCGGGACTAGCGGGATACAATGAGCAGTTCTTC
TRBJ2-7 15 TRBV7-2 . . CASRTAGLYSYEQYF TGTGCCAGCAGAACGGCGGGACTCTACTCCTACGAGCAGTACTTC
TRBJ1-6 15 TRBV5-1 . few CASSLGPSDNSPLHF TGCGCCAGCAGCTTGGGACCGTCCGATAATTCACCCCTCCACTTT
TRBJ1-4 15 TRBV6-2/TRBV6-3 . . CASMGRVRTNEKLFF TGTGCCAGCATGGGCAGGGTACGGACTAATGAAAAACTGTTTTTT
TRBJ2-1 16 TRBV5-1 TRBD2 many CASSYMTGGGNNEQFF TGCGCCAGCAGCTACATGACGGGAGGCGGGAACAATGAGCAGTTCTTC
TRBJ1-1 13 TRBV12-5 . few CASTGQAGTEAFF TGTGCTAGCACCGGGCAGGCGGGCACTGAAGCTTTCTTT
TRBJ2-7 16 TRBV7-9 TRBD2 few CASSLAEGLARREQYF TGTGCCAGCAGCTTAGCGGAGGGACTAGCCCGGAGGGAGCAGTACTTC
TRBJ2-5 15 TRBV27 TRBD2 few CASGLAGDVKETQYF TGTGCCAGCGGACTAGCGGGAGATGTGAAAGAGACCCAGTACTTC
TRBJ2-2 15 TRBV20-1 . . CSSQTWIMNTGELFF TGCAGTTCACAAACGTGGATCATGAACACCGGGGAGCTGTTTTTT
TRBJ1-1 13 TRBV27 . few CASSPRPITEAFF TGTGCCAGCAGTCCCCGACCGATCACTGAAGCTTTCTTT
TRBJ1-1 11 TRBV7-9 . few CASSLELVTFF TGTGCCAGCAGCTTAGAACTCGTAACTTTCTTT
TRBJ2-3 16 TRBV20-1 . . CSALPRTWGSTDTQYF TGCAGTGCTCTCCCTCGGACGTGGGGGAGCACAGATACGCAGTATTTT
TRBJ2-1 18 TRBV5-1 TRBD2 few CASSPLTLAGGGPNEQFF TGCGCCAGCAGCCCACTAACCTTAGCGGGAGGGGGTCCCAATGAGCAGTTCTTC
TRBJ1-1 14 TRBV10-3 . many CAISEDPNAREAFF TGTGCCATCAGCGAGGACCCAAACGCCCGTGAAGCTTTCTTT
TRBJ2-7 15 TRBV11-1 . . CASSPPGGVNYEQYF TGTGCCAGCAGCCCCCCTGGAGGGGTCAACTACGAGCAGTACTTC
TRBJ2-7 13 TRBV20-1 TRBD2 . CSAGTTGSYEQYF TGCAGTGCCGGGACTACCGGCTCCTACGAGCAGTACTTC
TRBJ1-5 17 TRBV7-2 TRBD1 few CASSQAGGTGYNQPQHF TGTGCCAGCAGCCAGGCGGGAGGGACAGGGTACAATCAGCCCCAGCATTTT
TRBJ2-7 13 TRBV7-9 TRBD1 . CASSPDRFHEQYF TGTGCCAGCAGCCCGGACAGGTTCCACGAGCAGTACTTC
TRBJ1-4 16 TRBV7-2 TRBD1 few CASTSDRGQGGEKLFF TGTGCCAGCACCTCGGACCGGGGACAGGGTGGCGAAAAACTGTTTTTT
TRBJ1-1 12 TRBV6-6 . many CASNLMGTEAFF TGTGCCAGCAACCTTATGGGCACTGAAGCTTTCTTT